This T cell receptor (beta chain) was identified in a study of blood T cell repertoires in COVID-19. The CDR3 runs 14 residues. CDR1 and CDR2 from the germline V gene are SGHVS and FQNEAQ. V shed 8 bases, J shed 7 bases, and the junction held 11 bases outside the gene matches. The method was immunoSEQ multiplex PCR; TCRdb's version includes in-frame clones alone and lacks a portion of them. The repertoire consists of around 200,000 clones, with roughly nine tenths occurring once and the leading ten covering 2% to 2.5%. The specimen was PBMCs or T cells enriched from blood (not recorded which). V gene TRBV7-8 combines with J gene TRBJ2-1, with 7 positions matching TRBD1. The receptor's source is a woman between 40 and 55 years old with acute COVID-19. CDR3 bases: TGTGCCAGCCTGGACCAGACAGGGCGAAATGAGCAGTTCTTC. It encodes CASLDQTGRNEQFF.